This T cell receptor beta chain was captured in a study of blood T cells in healthy people across ages. Regarding the study as a whole: Per million T cells, TCR beta diversity dropped about linearly as age rose.

As for this clonotype: Antigen specificity is unknown.

This CDR3 is 16 amino acids long. Germline V CDR1 and CDR2: LGHNA, YSLEER. The V segment lost 2 bases and the J segment 0 bases; nucleotides outside the gene matches: 6. Sample-barcoded 5' priming and a J-beta primer mix drove a second PCR of about 6 to 11 cycles. TCRdb called the 5' RACE reads again in MiXCR, with one record for every CDR3 protein. Among around 870,000 distinct CDR3 sequences listed, 29% were seen once. This clonotype was sampled from a woman of 80 years or more in good health. The rearrangement links TRBV4-3 to TRBJ1-2; 7 bases fit TRBD1. Sequenced input: blood. The chain's CDR3 is CASSQITGDPNYGYTF. CDR3 coding DNA: TGCGCCAGCAGCCAAATTACAGGGGATCCTAACTATGGCTACACCTTC.